A selection of T cell receptor beta chains follows, all from one sample in a study of blood T cell repertoires in COVID-19. Sequencing used immunoSEQ multiplex PCR; TCRdb keeps in-frame clones, though not all of them. The sample holds 250,000 or so clones, nearly 90% seen once. The sequenced sample consisted of peripheral blood. The receptors originated from a woman aged 55-75 years with COVID-19, enrolled during active disease. The CDR3 runs from the conserved cysteine through the conserved F or W.

J: TRBJ1-1
length: 13
V: TRBV27
CDR3: CASRIFQGAEAFF

J: TRBJ2-2
length: 17
V: TRBV5-1
CDR3: CASSPGLAGLRTGELFF

J: TRBJ2-7
length: 16
V: TRBV2
CDR3: CASKDRVGGGPYEQYF

J: TRBJ1-2
length: 15
V: TRBV2
CDR3: CASSGRTGEDYGYTF

J: TRBJ1-2
length: 14
V: TRBV6-1
CDR3: CASSELTGLYGYTF

J: TRBJ1-1
length: 16
V: TRBV18
CDR3: CASSPAGRGAGTEAFF

J: TRBJ2-2
length: 15
V: TRBV7-2
CDR3: CASRGYGGNTGELFF

J: TRBJ2-6
length: 16
V: TRBV30
CDR3: CAFRGSGLSGANVLTF

J: TRBJ1-2
length: 13
V: TRBV12-3/TRBV12-4
CDR3: CASSFRAGGGYTF

J: TRBJ2-1
length: 16
V: TRBV5-1
CDR3: CASSLDGQGAYNEQFF

J: TRBJ1-2
length: 13
V: TRBV30
CDR3: CAWSFRPVYGYTF

J: TRBJ2-1
length: 13
V: TRBV7-7
CDR3: CASSLGGGYEQFF

J: TRBJ2-1
length: 13
V: TRBV13
CDR3: CASSRATYNEQFF

J: TRBJ1-1
length: 16
V: TRBV6-2/TRBV6-3
CDR3: CASSYSGGGRSTEAFF

J: TRBJ1-2
length: 15
V: TRBV4-3
CDR3: CASSPRLGGRDGYTF

J: TRBJ1-1
length: 19
V: TRBV5-8
CDR3: CASSPFVWRRIRKNTEAFF

J: TRBJ2-5
length: 17
V: TRBV14
CDR3: CASSQGFFRTVQETQYF

J: TRBJ1-3
length: 11
V: TRBV6-2/TRBV6-3
CDR3: CASSPGVTIYF

J: TRBJ1-5
length: 15
V: TRBV10-3
CDR3: CAISESYLGSQPQHF

J: TRBJ1-2
length: 12
V: TRBV25-1
CDR3: CASSVTGYGYTF

J: TRBJ2-1
length: 16
V: TRBV7-2
CDR3: CASSWTSGGSYNEQFF

J: TRBJ1-1
length: 15
V: TRBV2
CDR3: CASSEARFMNGGAFF

J: TRBJ1-1
length: 14
V: TRBV6-5
CDR3: CASSYGQGGTEAFF

J: TRBJ1-1
length: 13
V: TRBV10-3
CDR3: CAILGDAQTEAFF

J: TRBJ1-2
length: 15
V: TRBV9
CDR3: CASSVVGTGISGYTF

J: TRBJ2-1
length: 16
V: TRBV9
CDR3: CASSFTQGALGNEQFF

J: TRBJ2-1
length: 14
V: TRBV4-3
CDR3: CASSQLRQGNEQFF

J: TRBJ1-2
length: 16
V: TRBV4-1
CDR3: CASSQEAGATSYGYTF

J: TRBJ1-2
length: 13
V: TRBV6-5
CDR3: CASSRGQASSDTF

J: TRBJ2-3
length: 16
V: TRBV2
CDR3: CASSLTGQVSSDTQYF

J: TRBJ1-2
length: 14
V: TRBV25-1
CDR3: CASSEYKRVGGYTF

J: TRBJ2-1
length: 17
V: TRBV4-1
CDR3: CASSPGLAGGPRNEQFF

J: TRBJ1-2
length: 15
V: TRBV19
CDR3: CASSIDLTGNYGYTF

J: TRBJ2-1
length: 16
V: TRBV5-4
CDR3: CASSLEGGGKRGEQFF

J: TRBJ2-6
length: 17
V: TRBV7-9
CDR3: CASSSLILTGGANVLTF

J: TRBJ2-5
length: 15
V: TRBV7-2
CDR3: CASSPRASGQETQYF